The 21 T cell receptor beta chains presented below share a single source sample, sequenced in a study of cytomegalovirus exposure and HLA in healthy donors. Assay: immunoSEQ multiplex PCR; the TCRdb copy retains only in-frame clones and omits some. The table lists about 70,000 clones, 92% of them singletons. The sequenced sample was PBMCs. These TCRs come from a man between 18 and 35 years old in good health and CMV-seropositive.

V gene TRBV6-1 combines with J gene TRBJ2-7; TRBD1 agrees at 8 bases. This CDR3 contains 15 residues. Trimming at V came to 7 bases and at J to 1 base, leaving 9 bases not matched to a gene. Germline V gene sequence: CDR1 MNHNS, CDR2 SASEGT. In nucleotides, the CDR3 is TGTGCCAGCATTGCAGGACAGGGCCTTTCCTACGAGCAGTACTTC. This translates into CASIAGQGLSYEQYF.

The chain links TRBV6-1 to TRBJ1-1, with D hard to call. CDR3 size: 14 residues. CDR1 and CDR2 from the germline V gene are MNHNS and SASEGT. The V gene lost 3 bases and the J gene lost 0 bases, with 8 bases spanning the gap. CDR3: CASSDWRLNTEAFF. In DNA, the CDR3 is TGTGCCAGCAGTGATTGGCGGTTGAACACTGAAGCTTTCTTT.

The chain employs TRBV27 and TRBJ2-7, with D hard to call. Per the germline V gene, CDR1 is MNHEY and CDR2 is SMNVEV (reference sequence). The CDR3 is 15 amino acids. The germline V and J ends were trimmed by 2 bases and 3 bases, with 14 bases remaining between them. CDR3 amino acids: CASSLLAGSRYEQYF. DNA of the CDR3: TGTGCCAGCAGTTTACTTGCCGGTTCCCGCTACGAGCAGTACTTC.

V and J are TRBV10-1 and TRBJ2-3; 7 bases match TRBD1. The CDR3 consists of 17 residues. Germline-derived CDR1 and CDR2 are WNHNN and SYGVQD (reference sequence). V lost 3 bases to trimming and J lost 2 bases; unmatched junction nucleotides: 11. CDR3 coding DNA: TGCGCCAGCAGTGAAGAACAGGGGCGCCTTATCACAGATACGCAGTATTTT. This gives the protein CASSEEQGRLITDTQYF.

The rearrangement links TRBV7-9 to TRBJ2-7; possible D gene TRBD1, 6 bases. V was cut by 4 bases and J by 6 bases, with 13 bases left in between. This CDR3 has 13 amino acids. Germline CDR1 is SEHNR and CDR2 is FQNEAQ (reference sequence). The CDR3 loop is CASSSTGSSEQYF. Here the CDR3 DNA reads TGTGCCAGCAGCTCCACAGGGTCTAGCGAGCAGTACTTC.

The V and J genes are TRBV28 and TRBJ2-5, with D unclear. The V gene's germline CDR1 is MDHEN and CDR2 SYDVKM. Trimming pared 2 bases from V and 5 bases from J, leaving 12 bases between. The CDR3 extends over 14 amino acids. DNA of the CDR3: TGTGCCAGCAGTTTAGTTGTCAGTCCGGAGACCCAGTACTTC. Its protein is CASSLVVSPETQYF.

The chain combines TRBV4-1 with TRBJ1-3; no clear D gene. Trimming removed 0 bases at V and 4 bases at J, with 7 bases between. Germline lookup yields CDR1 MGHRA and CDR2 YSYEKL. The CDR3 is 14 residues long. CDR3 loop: CASSQEGVGNTIYF. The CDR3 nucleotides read TGCGCCAGCAGCCAAGAAGGAGTAGGAAACACCATATATTTT.

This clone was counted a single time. The CDR3 is CASSLQGNFYTDTQYF. For the CDR3, the DNA is TGTGCCAGCAGCTTGCAGGGGAACTTCTATACAGATACGCAGTATTTT. The chain is built from TRBV5-8 and TRBJ2-3; possible D gene TRBD1, 6 bases. The V and J ends lost 1 base and 3 bases respectively, with 15 bases between them. The CDR3 runs 16 residues. Germline loops: CDR1 SGHTS, CDR2 YDEGEE. Filled out from reference TRBV5-8 and TRBJ2-3, the complete variable domain reads EAGVTQSPTHLIKTRGQQATLRCSPISGHTSVYWYQQALGLGLQFLLWYDEGEERNRGNFPPRFSGRQFPNYSSELNVNALELEDSALYLCASSLQGNFYTDTQYFGPGTRLTVL.

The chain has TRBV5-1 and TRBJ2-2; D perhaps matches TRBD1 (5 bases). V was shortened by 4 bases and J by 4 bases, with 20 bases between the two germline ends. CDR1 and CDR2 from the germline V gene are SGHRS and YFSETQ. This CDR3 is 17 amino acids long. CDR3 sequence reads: CASSGNVRTHGTGELFF. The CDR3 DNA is TGCGCCAGCAGCGGGAACGTAAGGACACATGGCACCGGGGAGCTGTTTTTT.

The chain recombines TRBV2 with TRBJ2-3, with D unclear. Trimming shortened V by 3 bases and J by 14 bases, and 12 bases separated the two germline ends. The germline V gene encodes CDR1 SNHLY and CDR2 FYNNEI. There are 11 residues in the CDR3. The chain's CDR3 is CASSETTFGYF. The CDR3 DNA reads TGTGCCAGCAGTGAGACAACTTTTGGGTATTTT.

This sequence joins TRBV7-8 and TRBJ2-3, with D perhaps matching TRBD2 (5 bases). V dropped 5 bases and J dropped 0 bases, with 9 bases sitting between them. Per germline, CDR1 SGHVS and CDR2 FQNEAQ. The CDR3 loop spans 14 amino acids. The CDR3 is CASSKRTSTDTQYF. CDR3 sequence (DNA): TGTGCCAGCAGCAAACGGACTAGCACAGATACGCAGTATTTT.

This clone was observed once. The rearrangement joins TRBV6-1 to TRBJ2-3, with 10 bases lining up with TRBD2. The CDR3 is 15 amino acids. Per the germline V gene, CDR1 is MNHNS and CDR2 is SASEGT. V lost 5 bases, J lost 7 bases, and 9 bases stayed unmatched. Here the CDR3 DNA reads TGTGCCAGCAGTCTTCTAGCGGGAGAAGGGAATACGCAGTATTTT. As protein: CASSLLAGEGNTQYF.

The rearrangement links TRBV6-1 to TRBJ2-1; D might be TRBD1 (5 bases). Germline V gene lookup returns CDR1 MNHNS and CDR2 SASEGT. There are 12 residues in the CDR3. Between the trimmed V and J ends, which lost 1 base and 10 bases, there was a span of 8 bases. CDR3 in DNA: TGTGCCAGCAGTGAAGAGGGGATCGAGCAGTTCTTC. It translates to CASSEEGIEQFF.

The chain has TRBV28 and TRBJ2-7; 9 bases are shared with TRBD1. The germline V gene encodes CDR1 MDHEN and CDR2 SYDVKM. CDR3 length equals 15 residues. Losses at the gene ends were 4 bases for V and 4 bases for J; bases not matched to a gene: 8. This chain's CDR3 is CASSSPRDRDYEQYF. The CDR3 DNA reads TGTGCCAGCAGTTCCCCAAGGGACAGGGATTACGAGCAGTACTTC. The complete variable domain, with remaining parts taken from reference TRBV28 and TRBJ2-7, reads DVKVTQSSRYLVKRTGEKVFLECVQDMDHENMFWYRQDPGLGLRLIYFSYDVKMKEKGDIPEGYSVSREKKERFSLILESASTNQTSMYLCASSSPRDRDYEQYFGPGTRLTVT.

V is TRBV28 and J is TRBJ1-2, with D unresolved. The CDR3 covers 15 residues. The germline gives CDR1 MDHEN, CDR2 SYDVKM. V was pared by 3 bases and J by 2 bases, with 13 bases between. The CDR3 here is CASSLPARENYGYTF. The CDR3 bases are TGTGCCAGCAGTTTGCCGGCGAGGGAAAACTATGGCTACACCTTC.

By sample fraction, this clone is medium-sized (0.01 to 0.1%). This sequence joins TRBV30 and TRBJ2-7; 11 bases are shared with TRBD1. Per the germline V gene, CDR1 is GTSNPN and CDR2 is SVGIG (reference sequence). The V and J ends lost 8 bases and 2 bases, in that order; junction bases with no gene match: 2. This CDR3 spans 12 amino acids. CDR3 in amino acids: CAGQGAAYEQYF. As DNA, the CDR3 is TGTGCCGGACAGGGGGCAGCCTACGAGCAGTACTTC.

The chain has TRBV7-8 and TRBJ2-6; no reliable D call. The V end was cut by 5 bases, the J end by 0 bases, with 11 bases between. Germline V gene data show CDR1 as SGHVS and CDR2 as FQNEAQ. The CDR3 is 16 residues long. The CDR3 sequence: CASSPSPHSGANVLTF. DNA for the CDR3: TGTGCCAGCAGCCCAAGCCCTCACTCTGGGGCCAACGTCCTGACTTTC.

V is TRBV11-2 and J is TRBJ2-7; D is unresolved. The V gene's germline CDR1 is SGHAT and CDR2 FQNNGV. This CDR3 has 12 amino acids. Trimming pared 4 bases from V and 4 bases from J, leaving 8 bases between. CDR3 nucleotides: TGTGCCAGCAGCTATAATCAGTACGAGCAGTACTTC. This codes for CASSYNQYEQYF.

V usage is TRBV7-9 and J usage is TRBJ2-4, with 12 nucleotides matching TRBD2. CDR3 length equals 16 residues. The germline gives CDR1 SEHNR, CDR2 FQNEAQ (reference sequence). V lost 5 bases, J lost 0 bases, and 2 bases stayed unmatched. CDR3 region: CASSILAGGAKNIQYF. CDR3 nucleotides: TGTGCCAGCAGCATACTAGCGGGAGGAGCCAAAAACATTCAGTACTTC.

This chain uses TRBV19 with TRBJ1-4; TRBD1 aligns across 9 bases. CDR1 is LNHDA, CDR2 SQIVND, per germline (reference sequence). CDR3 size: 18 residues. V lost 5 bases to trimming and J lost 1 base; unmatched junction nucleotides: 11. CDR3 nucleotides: TGTGCCAGTAGTCCCCTTCCGGGACAGGGCATAACTAATGAAAAACTGTTTTTT. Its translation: CASSPLPGQGITNEKLFF.

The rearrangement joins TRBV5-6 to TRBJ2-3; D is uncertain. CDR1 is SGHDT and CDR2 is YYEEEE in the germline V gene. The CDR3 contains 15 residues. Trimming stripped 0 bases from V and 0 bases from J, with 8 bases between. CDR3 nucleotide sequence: TGTGCCAGCAGCTTGGCCCCAATCAGCACAGATACGCAGTATTTT. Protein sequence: CASSLAPISTDTQYF.